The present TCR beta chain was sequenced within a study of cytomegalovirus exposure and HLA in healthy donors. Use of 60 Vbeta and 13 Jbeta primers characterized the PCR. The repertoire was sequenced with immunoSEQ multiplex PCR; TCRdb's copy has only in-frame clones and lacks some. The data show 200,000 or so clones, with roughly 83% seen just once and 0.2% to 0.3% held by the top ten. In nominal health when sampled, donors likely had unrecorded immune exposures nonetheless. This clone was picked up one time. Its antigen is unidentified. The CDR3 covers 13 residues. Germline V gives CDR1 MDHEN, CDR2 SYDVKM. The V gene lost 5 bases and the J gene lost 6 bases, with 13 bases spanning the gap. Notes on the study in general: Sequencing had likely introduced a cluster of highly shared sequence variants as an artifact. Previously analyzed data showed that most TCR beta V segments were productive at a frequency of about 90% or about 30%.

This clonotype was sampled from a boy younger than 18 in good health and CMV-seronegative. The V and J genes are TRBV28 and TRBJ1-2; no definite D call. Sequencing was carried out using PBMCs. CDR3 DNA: TGTGCCAGCAGTCTTGACATTCGAGATGGCTACACCTTC. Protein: CASSLDIRDGYTF.